Following are 21 T cell receptor beta chains from one sample sequenced in a study of shared clonotypes between healthy human individuals. TCRdb's copy holds only in-frame clones and misses some; the assay was immunoSEQ multiplex PCR. The sample consists of approximately 1.5 million clones, 95% to 99% of them appearing once. Sequencing was done on a sample of naive CD4+ T cells sorted from blood. Subset given: CD45RA+ positively selected. All receptors derive from a man in his thirties or forties in good health.

The chain carries TRBV4-1 and TRBJ2-3, with D perhaps TRBD1 or TRBD2 (6 bases each). Trimming removed 1 base at V and 6 bases at J, with 11 bases between. The CDR3 contains 14 residues. The V gene's germline CDR1 is MGHRA and CDR2 YSYEKL. CDR3 nucleotide sequence: TGCGCCAGCAGCCAAGTGACCGGGGGCGATACGCAGTATTTT. Translated: CASSQVTGGDTQYF.

J is TRBJ2-7 and V is TRBV6-5; the match to TRBD2 covers 8 bases. There are 16 residues in the CDR3. J lost 6 bases, V lost 0 bases, and 10 bases had no gene match. Germline CDR1 reads MNHEY; CDR2 reads SVGAGI. The CDR3 reads CASSYSRFSGIIEQYF. In DNA, the CDR3 is TGTGCCAGCAGTTACTCCCGCTTTAGCGGGATAATCGAGCAGTACTTC.

The chain uses TRBV15 and TRBJ2-6; 9 bases map to TRBD1. Germline V gene sequence: CDR1 LNHNV, CDR2 YYDKDF (reference sequence). There are 18 residues in the CDR3. J was trimmed by 2 bases and V by 0 bases; bases with no gene match: 5. The CDR3 here is CATSREGQGRPGANVLTF. The DNA for the CDR3 is TGTGCCACCAGCAGAGAGGGACAGGGACGCCCTGGGGCCAACGTCCTGACTTTC. The whole variable domain, filled in from reference TRBV15 and TRBJ2-6, reads DAMVIQNPRYQVTQFGKPVTLSCSQTLNHNVMYWYQQKSSQAPKLLFHYYDKDFNNEADTPDNFQSRRPNTSFCFLDIRSPGLGDTAMYLCATSREGQGRPGANVLTFGAGSRLTVL.

V is TRBV7-8 and J is TRBJ2-7; no definite D call. CDR3 length: 14 residues. V was clipped by 0 bases and J by 6 bases, with 12 bases between them. Germline-derived CDR1 and CDR2 are SGHVS and FQNEAQ. CDR3 sequence: CASSLAGRRAEQYF. CDR3 DNA: TGTGCCAGCAGCTTAGCCGGACGTCGGGCCGAGCAGTACTTC.

CDR3 in amino acids: CASSAVGRGLYEQYF. As DNA, the CDR3 is TGTGCCAGCAGTGCAGTGGGCAGGGGGCTCTACGAGCAGTACTTC. The chain carries TRBV6-1 and TRBJ2-7, with 8 positions matching TRBD1. The J segment lost 3 bases and the V segment lost 4 bases, leaving 8 bases of the junction unmatched. The CDR3 is 15 amino acids. Per the germline V gene, CDR1 is MNHNS and CDR2 is SASEGT.

This rearrangement joins TRBV15 to TRBJ2-5; 9 bases line up with TRBD2. The germline CDR1 and CDR2 sequences are LNHNV and YYDKDF (reference sequence). The CDR3 totals 14 residues. The V segment lost 3 bases and the J segment 5 bases; nucleotides outside the gene matches: 4. CDR3 residues: CATSRAGGQETQYF. Here the CDR3 DNA reads TGTGCCACCAGCAGGGCGGGAGGGCAGGAGACCCAGTACTTC.

The chain carries TRBV5-4 and TRBJ1-1; D may be TRBD1 (6 bases). Trimming took off 7 bases at V and 3 bases at J, with 16 bases between the two ends. Germline V gene sequence: CDR1 SGHNT, CDR2 YYREEE (reference sequence). This CDR3 comprises 14 residues. CDR3 region: CASRPGGGDTEAFF. In DNA, the CDR3 is TGTGCCAGCCGTCCAGGTGGGGGCGACACTGAAGCTTTCTTT.

This sequence joins TRBV10-3 and TRBJ2-7, with 7 bases that match TRBD2. The V gene end was trimmed by 3 bases and the J gene end by 3 bases; junction bases not matched to a gene: 5. The CDR3 length is 14 residues. Germline CDR1 ENHRY, CDR2 SYGVKD. The CDR3 sequence is CAISELLASYEQYF. The DNA for the CDR3 is TGTGCCATCAGTGAATTACTAGCGAGCTACGAGCAGTACTTC.

The J gene is TRBJ2-5, the V gene TRBV7-2; TRBD1 agrees at 8 bases. Germline V CDR1 and CDR2: SGHTA, FQGNSA. Trimming at V came to 5 bases and at J to 4 bases, leaving 6 bases not matched to a gene. The CDR3 totals 14 residues. CDR3 region: CASSQDRARETQYF. The CDR3 DNA follows: TGTGCCAGCAGCCAGGACAGGGCTAGAGAGACCCAGTACTTC.

Notes on this clone: The sample has other DNA sequences that encode this CDR3 too. V is TRBV7-2 and J is TRBJ2-7; D might be TRBD2 (5 bases). The CDR3 length is 13 residues. Deletions cut 3 bases from V and 1 base from J, with 7 bases between. Per the germline V gene, CDR1 is SGHTA and CDR2 is FQGNSA. CDR3 in amino acids: CASSFRGSYEQYF. The CDR3 nucleotides read TGTGCCAGCAGCTTCCGGGGTTCCTACGAGCAGTACTTC. Full variable domain (outside the CDR3, taken from reference TRBV7-2 and TRBJ2-7): GAGVSQSPSNKVTEKGKDVELRCDPISGHTALYWYRQSLGQGLEFLIYFQGNSAPDKSGLPSDRFSAERTGGSVSTLTIQRTQQEDSAVYLCASSFRGSYEQYFGPGTRLTVT.

This CDR3 reads CASSFGETQYF. The CDR3, as DNA: TGTGCCAGCAGCTTCGGAGAGACCCAGTACTTC. This sequence joins TRBV11-3 and TRBJ2-5; D is unresolved. Germline V gene sequence: CDR1 SGHNT, CDR2 YENEEA. Trimming removed 3 bases at V and 4 bases at J, with 3 bases between. This CDR3 has 11 residues. Combining the CDR3 with reference TRBV11-3 and TRBJ2-5 gives the whole variable domain EAGVVQSPRYKIIEKKQPVAFWCNPISGHNTLYWYLQNLGQGPELLIRYENEEAVDDSQLPKDRFSAERLKGVDSTLKIQPAELGDSAVYLCASSFGETQYFGPGTRLLVL.

V gene TRBV27 combines with J gene TRBJ1-2; TRBD1 matches 10 bases. CDR3 length: 13 amino acids. The V gene end was trimmed by 4 bases and the J gene end by 7 bases; junction bases not matched to a gene: 3. Germline V lookup: CDR1 MNHEY, CDR2 SMNVEV (reference sequence). CDR3 bases: TGTGCCAGCAGTTCGACAGGGGGCGGTGGCTACACCTTC. Encoded protein: CASSSTGGGGYTF.

The rearrangement links TRBV6-5 to TRBJ1-5; TRBD1 agrees at 9 bases. V shed 4 bases and J 6 bases; nucleotides not matched to a gene: 7. The CDR3 covers 15 residues. Germline CDR1 reads MNHEY; CDR2 reads SVGAGI. This CDR3 reads CASSSGQGGGQPQHF. The CDR3 nucleotides read TGTGCCAGCAGTTCGGGACAGGGCGGGGGTCAGCCCCAGCATTTT.

The genes are TRBV7-9 and TRBJ2-5; D perhaps matches TRBD1 (7 bases). With 5 bases removed from V and 3 bases from J, the gap between germline ends came to 13 bases. The CDR3 contains 14 residues. Looked up from germline, CDR1 is SEHNR and CDR2 is FQNEAQ (reference sequence). CDR3 region: CASSQGGSKETQYF. The CDR3 nucleotides read TGTGCCAGCAGCCAGGGGGGTAGCAAAGAGACCCAGTACTTC.

J is TRBJ1-3 and V is TRBV19; possibly TRBD1 for D (5 bases). Trimming removed 5 bases from V and 9 bases from J, with 20 bases in between. This CDR3 has 15 residues. Germline CDR1 LNHDA, CDR2 SQIVND (reference sequence). CDR3 sequence: CASSLLGTPKGTIYF. The CDR3 DNA reads as TGTGCCAGTAGTCTTCTCGGGACGCCGAAAGGCACCATATATTTT.

Comments on this clone: The same CDR3 is also encoded by other DNA sequences in this sample. V gene TRBV28 combines with J gene TRBJ1-5; weak D call: TRBD1 (5 bases). Between the trimmed V and J ends, which lost 2 bases and 0 bases, there was a span of 5 bases. Germline loops: CDR1 MDHEN, CDR2 SYDVKM. The CDR3 contains 14 residues. The CDR3 spells CASSLRGSNQPQHF. As DNA, the CDR3 is TGTGCCAGCAGTTTAAGGGGTAGCAATCAGCCCCAGCATTTT.

This chain links TRBV7-9 with TRBJ1-1, with D maybe TRBD1 (5 bases). The CDR3 extends over 12 amino acids. CDR1 is SEHNR and CDR2 is FQNEAQ in the germline V gene (reference sequence). V was pared by 3 bases and J by 8 bases, with 10 bases between. Here the CDR3 reads CASSFRGDEAFF. The CDR3 DNA follows: TGTGCCAGCAGCTTTCGGGGGGACGAAGCTTTCTTT.

The chain has TRBV5-1 and TRBJ2-7; D gene uncertain. The germline V gene has CDR1 SGHRS and CDR2 YFSETQ. This CDR3 contains 12 residues. V was shortened by 1 base and J by 6 bases, with 8 bases between the two germline ends. The CDR3 sequence: CASSLRGPEQYF. CDR3 nucleotide sequence: TGCGCCAGCAGCTTGAGAGGACCCGAGCAGTACTTC.

The V gene is TRBV5-4, the J gene TRBJ2-3; D ambiguous. Germline V gene lookup returns CDR1 SGHNT and CDR2 YYREEE (reference sequence). CDR3 length: 15 amino acids. Trimming removed 3 bases at V and 5 bases at J, with 16 bases between. The DNA of the CDR3 is TGTGCCAGCAGCTCCCCGGAGACCTCCAGAGATACGCAGTATTTT. It translates to CASSSPETSRDTQYF.

The rearrangement uses TRBV28 and TRBJ2-1; 8 bases map to TRBD2. Germline V gene sequence: CDR1 MDHEN, CDR2 SYDVKM. The CDR3 extends over 14 amino acids. J gave up 5 bases and V 5 bases, and 5 bases lay outside the gene matches. The CDR3 loop is CASSPRGGNNEQFF. The CDR3 bases are TGTGCCAGCAGTCCGCGCGGGGGGAACAATGAGCAGTTCTTC.

CDR3 DNA: TGTGCCAGCAGCTTACAAAAGGACGGTACCTACGAGCAGTACTTC. Translation: CASSLQKDGTYEQYF. The J gene is TRBJ2-5, the V gene TRBV7-6, with D uncertain. Near its end, the DNA agrees better with TRBJ2-7, so the J call may be wrong. Germline lookup yields CDR1 SGHVS and CDR2 FNYEAQ. The CDR3 is 15 amino acids.